This TCR beta chain was identified during a study of CD8+ T cells in alopecia areata. Study-level points and caveats: The study found that many expanded lesional clones persisted in scalp and blood during tofacitinib. Sharing of TCR sequences between patients (possibly for HLA-related reasons) was less clear than in mice. Having one nonresponder leaves uncertain how baseline CD8+ expansion relates to response.

A note on this clone: Its antigen remains unidentified.

The V gene end was trimmed by 6 bases and the J gene end by 6 bases; junction bases not matched to a gene: 9. The CDR3 has 14 residues. Per the germline V gene, CDR1 is MNHEY and CDR2 is SMNVEV (reference sequence). Extracted RNA was reverse transcribed into cDNA, the sequencing template. Method: immunoSEQ multiplex PCR; TCRdb's copy keeps in-frame clones and lacks some. The table lists about 210,000 clones, approximately 57% of them singletons. Treatment of the sample: oral pan-JAK inhibitor, 5-10 mg twice daily. T lymphocytes (CD4+ and CD8+) were sorted from PBMCs. The sequenced sample was CD4+ T cells sorted from blood, obtained at week 4, from a patient treated with tofacitinib. The chain joins TRBV27 to TRBJ1-2; the match to TRBD1 covers 8 bases. The receptor comes from a human donor with alopecia areata. CDR3 protein: CASSIGQGRDGYTF. The CDR3 nucleotides read TGTGCCAGCAGCATCGGACAGGGCAGAGATGGCTACACCTTC.